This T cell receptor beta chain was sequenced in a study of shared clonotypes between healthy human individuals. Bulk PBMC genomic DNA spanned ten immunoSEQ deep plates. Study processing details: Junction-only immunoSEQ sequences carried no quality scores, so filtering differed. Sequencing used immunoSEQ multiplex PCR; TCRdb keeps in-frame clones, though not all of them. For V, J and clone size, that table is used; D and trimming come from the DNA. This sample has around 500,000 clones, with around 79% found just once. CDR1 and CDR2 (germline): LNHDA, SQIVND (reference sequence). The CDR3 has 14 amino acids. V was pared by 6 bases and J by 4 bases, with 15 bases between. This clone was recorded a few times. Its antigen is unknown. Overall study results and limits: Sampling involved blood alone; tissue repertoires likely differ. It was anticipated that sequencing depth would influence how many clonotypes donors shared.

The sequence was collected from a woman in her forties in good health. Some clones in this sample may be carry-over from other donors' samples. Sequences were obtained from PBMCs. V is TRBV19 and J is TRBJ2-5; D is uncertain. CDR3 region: CASSPSPALETQYF. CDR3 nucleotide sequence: TGTGCCAGTAGCCCAAGTCCCGCTCTAGAGACCCAGTACTTC.